This is a list of T cell receptor beta chains from one sample in a study of tumor-infiltrating lymphocytes in primary liver carcinoma. Via MiXCR, TCRdb re-called the multiplex PCR reads, giving one row per CDR3 protein. The profile shows about 200,000 distinct CDR3 sequences, about 65% of them singletons. Material: peripheral blood. These receptors were taken from a woman aged 55-70 years with primary liver carcinoma and hepatitis B virus infection. Each CDR3 is given with its conserved first and last residue. Fields, in order: clone size, J gene, V gene, D gene, CDR3 protein, CDR3 DNA. The D gene is left open where the match is weak. Clone size is given for some rows only: seen once, a few or many times, or a class if the clone is expanded.

.	TRBJ2-7	TRBV25-1	TRBD2	CASITTSGVYEKYF	TGTGCCAGCATAACGACTAGCGGGGTATACGAGAAGTACTTC
.	TRBJ2-1	TRBV11-2	.	CASSRAGGYNEQFF	TGTGCCAGCAGCCGGGCCGGGGGCTACAATGAGCAATTCTTC
few	TRBJ2-5	TRBV28	.	CASSTPRPGQETQYF	TGTGCCAGCAGTACACCCAGGCCCGGCCAAGAGACCCAGTACTTC
few	TRBJ2-7	TRBV5-1	TRBD1	CASSSQGDSHEQYF	TGCGCCAGCAGCTCTCAAGGGGACAGCCACGAGCAGTACTTC
.	TRBJ2-1	TRBV11-3	.	CASSLAWGYNEQFF	TGTGCCAGCAGCTTAGCGTGGGGGTACAATGAGCAGTTCTTC
many	TRBJ2-5	TRBV6-1	.	CASSVRGIGETQYF	TGTGCCAGCAGTGTAAGGGGGATCGGGGAGACCCAGTACTTC
.	TRBJ2-7	TRBV5-1	.	CASSTNWREYEQYF	TGCGCCAGCAGCACTAACTGGAGGGAGTACGAGCAGTACTTC
few	TRBJ1-1	TRBV11-2	TRBD1	CASSLLGTGPGAFF	TGTGCCAGCAGCTTACTCGGGACAGGGCCTGGAGCTTTCTTT
.	TRBJ1-5	TRBV12-3/TRBV12-4	.	CASSPSRSFQPQHF	TGCGCCAGCAGTCCGTCACGCTCTTTTCAGCCCCAGCATTTT
.	TRBJ1-1	TRBV11-3	.	CPSSQSADTEAFF	TGTCCCAGCAGCCAGTCTGCGGACACTGAAGCTTTCTTT
.	TRBJ1-1	TRBV5-1	.	CASSLGRTEAFF	TGCGCCAGCAGCTTGGGGAGGACTGAAGCTTTCTTT
few	TRBJ2-7	TRBV5-8	TRBD1	CASSLVQGVNEQYF	TGTGCCAGCAGCTTGGTCCAGGGGGTAAACGAGCAGTACTTC
.	TRBJ2-4	TRBV4-2	TRBD2	CASSQGSHSGRVEPGNIQYF	TGTGCCAGCAGCCAAGGGTCCCATAGCGGGAGGGTAGAGCCAGGAAACATTCAGTACTTC
many	TRBJ1-1	TRBV6-5	TRBD1	CASSYSGQGRVAFF	TGTGCCAGCAGTTATTCGGGACAGGGACGGGTTGCTTTCTTT
.	TRBJ2-5	TRBV29-1	TRBD2	CSVEGPGLASVSQETEYF	TGCAGCGTGGAAGGTCCGGGACTAGCGAGCGTGAGCCAAGAGACCGAGTACTTC
.	TRBJ2-7	TRBV11-2	.	CVSSLAHLYEQYF	TGTGTCAGCAGCTTAGCCCACCTCTACGAGCAGTACTTC
many	TRBJ2-7	TRBV28	TRBD2	CASTNSGSFDEQYF	TGTGCCAGCACCAATAGCGGGAGTTTCGACGAGCAGTACTTC
.	TRBJ2-2	TRBV7-8	.	CASSDGWGRELFF	TGTGCCAGCAGCGACGGGTGGGGCCGGGAGCTGTTTTTT
many	TRBJ1-2	TRBV6-5	.	CASRLGTASAGYTF	TGTGCCAGCAGACTCGGGACGGCCTCTGCTGGCTACACCTTC
many	TRBJ2-7	TRBV11-3	.	CASSLVSYEQYF	TGTGCCAGCAGCTTAGTGTCCTACGAGCAGTACTTC
few	TRBJ2-7	TRBV6-8	TRBD1	CASSFGDRGSDEQYF	TGTGCCAGCAGTTTCGGGGACAGGGGGAGTGACGAGCAGTACTTC
.	TRBJ1-1	TRBV29-1	TRBD1	CSAGVPGQGIRGNTEAFF	TGCAGCGCTGGGGTACCGGGACAGGGAATAAGAGGGAATACTGAGGCTTTCTTT
.	TRBJ1-1	TRBV30	.	CAWVRMNTEAFF	TGTGCCTGGGTACGGATGAACACTGAAGCTTTCTTT
many	TRBJ2-7	TRBV5-5	TRBD1	CASSPRTGGASYEQYF	TGTGCCAGCAGCCCCAGGACAGGAGGAGCCTCCTACGAGCAGTACTTC
.	TRBJ2-3	TRBV13	TRBD2	CASSSRLAGRDSTDTQYF	TGTGCCAGCAGCTCGCGACTAGCGGGGCGGGATTCCACAGATACGCAGTATTTT
.	TRBJ2-7	TRBV11-2	TRBD1	CAYSSRTGKGYEQYF	TGTGCCTACAGCTCCCGGACAGGGAAGGGCTACGAGCAGTACTTC
.	TRBJ2-5	TRBV11-2	.	CASNLSLGPQETQYF	TGTGCCAGCAACTTAAGCCTAGGGCCCCAAGAGACCCAATACTTC
once	TRBJ1-2	TRBV7-8	.	CASSLSSGSVYGYTF	TGTGCCAGCAGCTTAAGTTCGGGGTCAGTGTACGGCTACACCTTC
.	TRBJ1-1	TRBV12-3/TRBV12-4	.	CANTRGDANTEAFF	TGTGCTAACACCCGAGGGGACGCGAACACTGAAGCTTTCTTT
many	TRBJ2-1	TRBV11-3	TRBD1	CASSLDGDRGDEQFF	TGTGCCAGCAGCTTAGATGGGGACAGGGGAGATGAGCAGTTCTTC
.	TRBJ2-5	TRBV11-2	.	CASSPRSVPGVTQYF	TGTGCCAGCAGCCCCCGGTCAGTCCCAGGGGTGACCCAGTACTTC
many	TRBJ2-4	TRBV4-2	.	CASSQDPLGAKNIQYF	TGTGCCAGCAGCCAAGACCCCCTCGGGGCCAAAAACATTCAGTACTTC
.	TRBJ2-2	TRBV11-1	.	CASSSVTGDLFF	TGTGCCAGCAGCTCGGTGACCGGGGACCTGTTTTTT
.	TRBJ2-1	TRBV11-3	TRBD2	CVSSARLAGNEQFF	TGTGTCAGCAGCGCAAGACTAGCGGGGAATGAGCAGTTCTTC
.	TRBJ2-5	TRBV28	.	CASSASGAVRETQYF	TGTGCCAGCAGTGCCTCAGGGGCAGTTAGGGAGACCCAGTACTTC
many	TRBJ2-3	TRBV10-3	.	CASQGSTDTQYF	TGTGCCTCCCAGGGATCCACAGATACGCAGTATTTT
.	TRBJ2-3	TRBV30	.	CACSDTDTQYF	TGTGCCTGCAGTGACACAGATACGCAGTATTTT
.	TRBJ2-1	TRBV7-9	TRBD1	CASSYGQGGEQFF	TGTGCCAGCAGCTACGGACAGGGGGGTGAGCAGTTCTTC
once	TRBJ2-1	TRBV5-1	.	CASSLAGLLMNEQFF	TGCGCCAGCAGCTTGGCGGGCCTCCTTATGAATGAGCAGTTCTTC
few	TRBJ2-7	TRBV5-6	TRBD1	CASSLEATGVGEQYF	TGTGCCAGCAGCTTGGAGGCGACAGGGGTTGGCGAGCAGTACTTC
few	TRBJ1-1	TRBV11-2	.	CPSSSDKWTEAFF	TGTCCCAGCAGCTCGGACAAGTGGACTGAAGCTTTCTTT
.	TRBJ2-6	TRBV11-1	TRBD1	CASSSFPGGSSSGASVLTF	TGTGCCAGCAGTTCATTTCCAGGGGGTAGTAGTTCTGGGGCCAGCGTCCTGACTTTC
.	TRBJ1-1	TRBV11-2	.	CVSSSARGTEAFF	TGTGTCAGCAGCTCCGCTCGGGGCACTGAAGCTTTCTTT
many	TRBJ2-7	TRBV29-1	TRBD2	CSATETSVGSEQYF	TGCAGCGCGACCGAGACTAGCGTCGGCAGCGAGCAGTACTTC
.	TRBJ2-1	TRBV11-1	TRBD1	CASGRGQGNYNEQFF	TGTGCCAGCGGGCGGGGACAGGGAAACTACAATGAGCAGTTCTTC
many	TRBJ2-7	TRBV29-1	.	CSVGPRGAYEQYF	TGCAGCGTTGGACCCAGGGGCGCCTACGAGCAGTACTTC
few	TRBJ2-3	TRBV28	TRBD2	CASSSWGGAGDTQYF	TGTGCCAGCAGTTCGTGGGGAGGGGCCGGAGATACGCAGTATTTT
many	TRBJ2-2	TRBV5-5	.	CASSFGGLVGELFF	TGTGCCAGCAGCTTCGGGGGGCTGGTCGGGGAGCTGTTTTTT
many	TRBJ2-3	TRBV5-4	TRBD2	CASSQGLAVVGALDTQYF	TGTGCCAGCAGCCAGGGACTAGCGGTCGTGGGGGCTCTAGATACGCAGTATTTT
.	TRBJ2-3	TRBV11-1	.	CASSLDGVAGDTQYF	TGTGCCAGCAGCTTGGATGGAGTCGCGGGAGATACGCAGTATTTT
.	TRBJ2-1	TRBV20-1	TRBD2	CSAPGLAEGNLNNEQFF	TGCAGTGCCCCCGGGCTAGCGGAAGGGAATCTCAACAATGAGCAGTTCTTC
.	TRBJ2-6	TRBV11-2	TRBD2	CANSSSGRAGANVLTF	TGTGCCAACAGTTCCAGCGGGAGGGCTGGTGCCAACGTCCTGACTTTC
few	TRBJ2-1	TRBV5-1	TRBD2	CASSLSGGGNEQFF	TGCGCCAGCAGCTTAAGCGGGGGAGGAAATGAGCAGTTCTTC
few	TRBJ2-3	TRBV6-5	.	CASSLKPGTVNTQYF	TGTGCCAGCAGTTTGAAACCCGGGACTGTAAATACGCAGTATTTT
.	TRBJ1-1	TRBV21-1	.	CASSSRPGPEAFF	TGTGCCAGCAGCAGCCGCCCGGGGCCCGAAGCTTTCTTT
many	TRBJ2-5	TRBV4-1	.	CASSQGIQGRETQYF	TGCGCCAGCAGCCAAGGGATACAGGGTCGCGAGACCCAGTACTTC
once	TRBJ2-1	TRBV7-8	.	CASILMGGSYNEQFF	TGTGCCAGCATCTTAATGGGGGGATCCTACAATGAGCAGTTCTTC